This TCR beta chain stems from a study of blood T cell repertoires in COVID-19. Study as a whole: Whether acute or convalescent, the COVID-19 samples came from the United States, Italy and Spain.

In the original processing: Estimated nucleated cell counts came from reference gene primer amplification. Profiled with immunoSEQ multiplex PCR; TCRdb holds only in-frame clones, not every one. Clonal size and the V and J genes are those of that table, whereas D and trimming came from the DNA. Among 130,000 to 150,000 clones listed, about four fifths were seen once. The material sequenced was peripheral blood. The receptor's source is an elderly man with acute or convalescent COVID-19.

The CDR3 region is CASSFGQGDTGELFF. CDR3 DNA sequence: TGTGCCAGCAGCTTCGGGCAGGGGGACACCGGGGAGCTGTTTTTT. The chain uses TRBV13 and TRBJ2-2, with TRBD1 identical over 7 bases. The CDR3 sequence is 15 residues long. Germline V gene sequence: CDR1 PRHDT, CDR2 FYEKMQ (reference sequence). Trimming removed 3 bases from V and 3 bases from J; junction bases left unmatched: 4.